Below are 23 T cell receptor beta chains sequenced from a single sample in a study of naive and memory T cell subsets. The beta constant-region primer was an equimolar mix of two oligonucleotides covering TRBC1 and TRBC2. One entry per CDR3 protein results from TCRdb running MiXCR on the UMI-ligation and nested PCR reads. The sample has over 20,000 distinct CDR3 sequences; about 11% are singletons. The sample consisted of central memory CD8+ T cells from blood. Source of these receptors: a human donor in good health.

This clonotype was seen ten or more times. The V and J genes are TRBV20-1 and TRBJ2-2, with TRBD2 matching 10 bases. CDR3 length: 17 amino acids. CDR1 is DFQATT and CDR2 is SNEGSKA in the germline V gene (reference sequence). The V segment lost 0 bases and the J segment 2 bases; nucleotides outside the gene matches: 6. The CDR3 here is CSARDSGRPRNTGELFF. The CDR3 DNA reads TGCAGTGCTAGAGATAGCGGGAGGCCGCGAAACACCGGGGAGCTGTTTTTT.

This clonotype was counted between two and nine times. CDR3 region: CASGISYNEQFF. Written as DNA, the CDR3 is TGTGCCAGCGGGATTTCCTACAATGAGCAGTTCTTC. The chain is built from TRBV12-3 or TRBV12-4 and TRBJ2-1, with D uncertain. The V and J ends lost 8 bases and 1 base respectively, with 6 bases between them. The CDR3 totals 12 residues.

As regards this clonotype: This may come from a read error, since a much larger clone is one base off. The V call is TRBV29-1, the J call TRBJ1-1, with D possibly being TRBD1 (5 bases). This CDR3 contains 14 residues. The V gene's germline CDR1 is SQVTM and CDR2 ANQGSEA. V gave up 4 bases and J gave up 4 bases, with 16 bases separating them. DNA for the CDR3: TGCAGCGTTGTGTTTGGGTGTGGGGGCACTGAAGCTTTCTTT. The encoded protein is CSVVFGCGGTEAFF.

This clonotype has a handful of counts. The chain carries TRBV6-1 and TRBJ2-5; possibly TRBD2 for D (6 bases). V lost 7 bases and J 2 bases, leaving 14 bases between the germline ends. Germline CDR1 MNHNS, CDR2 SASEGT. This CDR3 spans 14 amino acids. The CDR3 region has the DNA TGTGCCAGCACCCGGCGGAGGGCTCAAGAGACCCAGTACTTC. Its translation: CASTRRRAQETQYF.

CDR3 sequence (DNA): TGTGCCAGCAGTTTTGTGAGTGTTGAAGCTTTCTTT. It is translated as CASSFVSVEAFF. The chain links TRBV12-3 or TRBV12-4 to TRBJ1-1; no definite D call. This CDR3 comprises 12 residues. The germline V and J ends were trimmed by 3 bases and 7 bases, with 9 bases remaining between them.

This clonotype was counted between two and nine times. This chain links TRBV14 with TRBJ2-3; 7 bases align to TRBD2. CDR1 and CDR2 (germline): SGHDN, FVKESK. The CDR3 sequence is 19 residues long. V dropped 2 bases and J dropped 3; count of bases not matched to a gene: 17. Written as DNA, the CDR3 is TGTGCCAGCAGCCAACTTGTCCGGTACGGCGGGAGAACGACAGATACGCAGTATTTT. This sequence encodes CASSQLVRYGGRTTDTQYF.

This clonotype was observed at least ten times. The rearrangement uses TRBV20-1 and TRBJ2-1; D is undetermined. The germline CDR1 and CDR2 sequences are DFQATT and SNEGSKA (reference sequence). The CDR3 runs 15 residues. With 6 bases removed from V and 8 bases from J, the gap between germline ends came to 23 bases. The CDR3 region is CSASEISRSVHEQFF. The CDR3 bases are TGCAGTGCCTCCGAGATAAGTAGATCAGTCCATGAGCAGTTCTTC.

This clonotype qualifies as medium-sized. CDR3: CASSYVGTNTEAFF. The CDR3, as DNA: TGTGCCAGCAGTTACGTCGGAACCAACACTGAAGCTTTCTTT. The gene calls are TRBV6-5 and TRBJ1-1; D uncertain. The CDR3 sequence is 14 residues long. CDR1 is MNHEY, CDR2 SVGAGI, per germline. Trimming shortened V by 2 bases and J by 2 bases, and 9 bases separated the two germline ends.

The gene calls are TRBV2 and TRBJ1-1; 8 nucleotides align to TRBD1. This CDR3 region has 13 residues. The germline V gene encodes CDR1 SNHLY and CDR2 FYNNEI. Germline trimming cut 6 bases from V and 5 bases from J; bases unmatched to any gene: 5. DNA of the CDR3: TGTGCCAGCAGACGGACAGGGCGGACTGAAGCTTTCTTT. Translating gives CASRRTGRTEAFF.

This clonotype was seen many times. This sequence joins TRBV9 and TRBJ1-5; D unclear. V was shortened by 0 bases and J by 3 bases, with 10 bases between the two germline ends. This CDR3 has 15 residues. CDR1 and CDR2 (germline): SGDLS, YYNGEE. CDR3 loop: CASSVADGFNQPQHF. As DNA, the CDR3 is TGTGCCAGCAGCGTAGCTGACGGGTTCAATCAGCCCCAGCATTTT.

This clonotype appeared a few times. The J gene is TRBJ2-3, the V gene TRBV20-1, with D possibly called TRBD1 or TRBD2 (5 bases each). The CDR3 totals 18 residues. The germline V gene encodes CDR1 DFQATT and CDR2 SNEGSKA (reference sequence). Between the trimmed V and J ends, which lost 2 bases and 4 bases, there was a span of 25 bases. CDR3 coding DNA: TGCAGTGCTAGATACGACCTAGTCTCCGGGACGTGGGCAGATACGCAGTATTTT. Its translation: CSARYDLVSGTWADTQYF.

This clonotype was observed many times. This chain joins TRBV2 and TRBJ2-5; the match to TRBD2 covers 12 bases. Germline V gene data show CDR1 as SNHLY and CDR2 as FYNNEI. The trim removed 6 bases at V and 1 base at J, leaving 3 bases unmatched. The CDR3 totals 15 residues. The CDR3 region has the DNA TGTGCCAGCAGCGCGGGACTAGCGGGCCAAGAGACCCAGTACTTC. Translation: CASSAGLAGQETQYF.

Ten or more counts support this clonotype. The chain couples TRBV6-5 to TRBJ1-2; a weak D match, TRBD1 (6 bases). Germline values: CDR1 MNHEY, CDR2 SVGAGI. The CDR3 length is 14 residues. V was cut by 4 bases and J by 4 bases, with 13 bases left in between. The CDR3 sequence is CASSSQGGAYGYTF. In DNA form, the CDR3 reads TGTGCCAGCAGTTCCCAAGGGGGGGCCTATGGCTACACCTTC.

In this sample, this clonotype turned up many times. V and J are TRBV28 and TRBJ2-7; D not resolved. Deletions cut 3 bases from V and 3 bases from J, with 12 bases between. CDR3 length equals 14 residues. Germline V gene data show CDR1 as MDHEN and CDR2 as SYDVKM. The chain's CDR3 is CASSFWAVGYEQYF. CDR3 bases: TGTGCCAGCAGTTTTTGGGCGGTTGGCTACGAGCAGTACTTC.

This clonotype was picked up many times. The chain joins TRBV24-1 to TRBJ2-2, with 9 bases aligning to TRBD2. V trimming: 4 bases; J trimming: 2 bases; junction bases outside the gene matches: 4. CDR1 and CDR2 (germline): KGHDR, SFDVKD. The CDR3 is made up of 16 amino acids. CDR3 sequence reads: CATSESGRRNTGELFF. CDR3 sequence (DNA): TGTGCCACCAGTGAAAGCGGGAGGAGAAACACCGGGGAGCTGTTTTTT.

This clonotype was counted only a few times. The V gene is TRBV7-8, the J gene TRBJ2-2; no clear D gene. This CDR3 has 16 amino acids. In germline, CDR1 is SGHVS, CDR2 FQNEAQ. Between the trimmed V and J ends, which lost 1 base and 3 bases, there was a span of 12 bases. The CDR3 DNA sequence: TGTGCCAGCAGCTTAGGAAGACTTAGGGACACCGGGGAGCTGTTTTTT. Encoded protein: CASSLGRLRDTGELFF. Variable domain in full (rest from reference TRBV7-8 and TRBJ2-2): GAGVSQSPRYKVAKRGQDVALRCDPISGHVSLFWYQQALGQGPEFLTYFQNEAQLDKSGLPSDRFFAERPEGSVSTLKIQRTQQEDSAVYLCASSLGRLRDTGELFFGEGSRLTVL.

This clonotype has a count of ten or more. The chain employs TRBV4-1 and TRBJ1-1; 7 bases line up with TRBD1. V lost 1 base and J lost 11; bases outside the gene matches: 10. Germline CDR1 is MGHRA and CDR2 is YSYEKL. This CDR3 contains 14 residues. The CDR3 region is CASSQVDRVGWAFF. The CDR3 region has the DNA TGCGCCAGCAGCCAAGTCGACAGGGTCGGTTGGGCTTTCTTT.

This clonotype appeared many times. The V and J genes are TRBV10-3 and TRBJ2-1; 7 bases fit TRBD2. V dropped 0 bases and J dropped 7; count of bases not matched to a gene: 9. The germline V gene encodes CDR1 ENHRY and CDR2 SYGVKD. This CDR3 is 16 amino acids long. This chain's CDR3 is CAISESLAGDWNEQFF. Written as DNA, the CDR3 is TGTGCCATCAGTGAGTCATTGGCGGGAGATTGGAATGAGCAGTTCTTC.

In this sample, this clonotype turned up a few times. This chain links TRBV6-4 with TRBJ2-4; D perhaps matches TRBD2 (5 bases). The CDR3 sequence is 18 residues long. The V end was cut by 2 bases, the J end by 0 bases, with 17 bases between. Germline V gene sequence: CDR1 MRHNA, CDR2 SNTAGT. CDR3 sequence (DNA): TGTGCCAGCAGTGACCAGAACTCAGCGGTACGAGCCAAAAACATTCAGTACTTC. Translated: CASSDQNSAVRAKNIQYF.

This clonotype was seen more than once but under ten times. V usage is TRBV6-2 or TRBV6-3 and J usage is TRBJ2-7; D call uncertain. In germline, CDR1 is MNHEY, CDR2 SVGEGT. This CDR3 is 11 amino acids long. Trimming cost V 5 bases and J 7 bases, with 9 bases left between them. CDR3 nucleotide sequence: TGTGCCAGCAGTACAAGTGGAGAGCAGTACTTC. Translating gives CASSTSGEQYF.

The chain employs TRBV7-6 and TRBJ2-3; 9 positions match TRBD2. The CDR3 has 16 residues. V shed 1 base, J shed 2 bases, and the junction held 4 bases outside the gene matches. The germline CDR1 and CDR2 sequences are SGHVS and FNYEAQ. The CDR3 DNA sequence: TGTGCCAGCAGCTTAGTGATAGCGGGAGCCACAGATACGCAGTATTTT. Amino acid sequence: CASSLVIAGATDTQYF.

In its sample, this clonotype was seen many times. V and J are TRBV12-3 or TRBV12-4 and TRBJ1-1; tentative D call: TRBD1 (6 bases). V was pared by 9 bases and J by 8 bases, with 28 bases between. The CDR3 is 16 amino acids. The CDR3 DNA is TGTGCCAGTACATATATAAGACAGGTCTTTCCATCCGAAGCTTTCTTT. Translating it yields CASTYIRQVFPSEAFF.

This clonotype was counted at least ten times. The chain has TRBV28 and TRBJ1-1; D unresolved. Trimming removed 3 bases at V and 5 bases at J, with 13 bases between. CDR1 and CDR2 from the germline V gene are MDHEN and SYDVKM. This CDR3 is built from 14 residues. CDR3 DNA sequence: TGTGCCAGCAGTTTGGGGAAAATACTGACTGAAGCTTTCTTT. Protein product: CASSLGKILTEAFF.